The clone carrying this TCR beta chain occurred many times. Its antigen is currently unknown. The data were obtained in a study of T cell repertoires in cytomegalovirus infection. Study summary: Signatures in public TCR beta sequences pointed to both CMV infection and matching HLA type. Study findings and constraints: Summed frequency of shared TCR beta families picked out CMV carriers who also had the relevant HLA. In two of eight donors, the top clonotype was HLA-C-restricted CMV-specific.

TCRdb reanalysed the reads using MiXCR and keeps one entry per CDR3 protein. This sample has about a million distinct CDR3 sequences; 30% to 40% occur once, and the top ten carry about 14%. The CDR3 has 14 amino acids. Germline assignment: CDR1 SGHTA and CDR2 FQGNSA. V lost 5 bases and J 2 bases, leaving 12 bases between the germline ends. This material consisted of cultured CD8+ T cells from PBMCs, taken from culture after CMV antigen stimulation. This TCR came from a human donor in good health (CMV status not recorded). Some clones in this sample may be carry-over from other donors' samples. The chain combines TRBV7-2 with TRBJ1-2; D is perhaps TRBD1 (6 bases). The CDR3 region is CASSPLGANYGYTF. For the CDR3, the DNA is TGTGCCAGCAGCCCCTTGGGGGCGAACTATGGCTACACCTTC.